This entry concerns a single T cell receptor beta chain. V trimming: 2 bases; J trimming: 7 bases; junction bases outside the gene matches: 3. Germline loops: CDR1 SGHNT, CDR2 YYREEE (reference sequence). CDR3 length equals 13 residues. The sample belongs to a study of cytomegalovirus exposure and HLA in healthy donors. Sequencing was performed with immunoSEQ multiplex PCR; in TCRdb, only in-frame clones are kept and a portion is missing. This table has 85,000 to 120,000 clones, about 87% appearing once. J is TRBJ2-1 and V is TRBV5-4; 7 nucleotides agree with TRBD1. The sequenced material came from PBMCs. The origin of this receptor is a woman aged 18-35 years in good health and CMV-seropositive. This CDR3 is CASSFPGGNEQFF. The DNA for the CDR3 is TGTGCCAGCAGCTTCCCAGGGGGTAATGAGCAGTTCTTC.